One T cell receptor (beta chain) is described in this entry. Sequencing used immunoSEQ multiplex PCR; TCRdb keeps in-frame clones, though not all of them. The sample lists around 110,000 clones, approximately 90% occurring once. This sample stems from a study of T cell changes during pregnancy in multiple sclerosis. The sequencing used peripheral blood, collected in the third trimester of pregnancy. The source of this sequence is a female donor with multiple sclerosis, enrolled in a pregnancy study.

CDR3 loop: CASSLSQAGVGEQFF. The CDR3 bases are TGCGCCAGCAGCTTGTCCCAGGCGGGAGTAGGTGAGCAGTTCTTC. The chain couples TRBV5-1 to TRBJ2-1, with TRBD2 matching 7 bases. The CDR3 is made up of 15 amino acids. From germline, CDR1 is SGHRS and CDR2 YFSETQ. The junction had 10 bases not matched to a gene; V was cut back by 1 base and J by 9 bases.